This T cell receptor beta chain was identified during a study of neurological immune-mediated disorders. Trimming took 7 bases from V and 5 from J; bases not matched to a gene: 4. CDR3 size: 14 residues. Germline values: CDR1 SGHAT, CDR2 FQDESV (reference sequence). This clonotype came up a few times. TCRdb recomputed calls from the 5' RACE reads with MiXCR, one row per CDR3 protein. The sample has about 66,000 distinct CDR3 sequences; 4.5% are singletons. The chain couples TRBV11-1 to TRBJ2-2; 10 bases are shared with TRBD1. The clonotype was recovered from a young man with multiple sclerosis. Sequenced sample: PBMCs. CDR3 protein: CASTTGQGTGELFF. The DNA for the CDR3 is TGTGCCAGCACCACGGGACAGGGGACCGGGGAGCTGTTTTTT.